Listed here are 14 T cell receptor beta chains from one sample, sequenced in a study of identifying expanded T cells in peripheral blood. Measured with immunoSEQ multiplex PCR; TCRdb has only the in-frame clones, and not every one. The table lists 100,000 or so clones, about 87% of them singletons, with about 5.5% in the top ten. The sequencing input was blood. The receptors shown here come from a person aged 18 to 70 in good health.

The rearrangement joins TRBV6-6 to TRBJ1-1; D is uncertain. V gave up 2 bases and J gave up 7 bases, with 11 bases separating them. The CDR3 is 13 residues long. Germline V gene lookup returns CDR1 MNHNY and CDR2 SVGAGI (reference sequence). CDR3 in DNA: TGTGCCAGCAGTTACGCGGATCTTGATGAAGCTTTCTTT. Translated: CASSYADLDEAFF.

This clone was observed a single time. The chain carries TRBV4-2 and TRBJ1-1; no definite D call. The germline V gene encodes CDR1 LGHNA and CDR2 YNFKEQ. V was clipped by 2 bases and J by 7 bases, with 17 bases between them. CDR3 size: 15 residues. CDR3 protein: CASSQQQLEEGEAFF. For the CDR3, the DNA is TGTGCCAGCAGCCAACAACAGCTGGAGGAAGGTGAAGCTTTCTTT.

The chain combines TRBV2 with TRBJ1-2; D remains ambiguous. This CDR3 spans 13 amino acids. CDR1 and CDR2 (germline): SNHLY, FYNNEI. Between the trimmed V and J ends, which lost 5 bases and 6 bases, there was a span of 13 bases. The CDR3 protein is CASSPGFLNGYTF. The CDR3 DNA is TGTGCCAGCAGTCCCGGATTCCTGAATGGCTACACCTTC.

This chain links TRBV12-5 with TRBJ1-5; no firm D call. Germline-derived CDR1 and CDR2 are LGHNT and FRNRAP. The CDR3 contains 12 residues. V gave up 5 bases and J gave up 6 bases, with 8 bases separating them. In DNA form, the CDR3 reads TGTGCTAGTGGTCTCCCCGGTCAGCCCCAGCATTTT. It translates to CASGLPGQPQHF.

The chain carries TRBV6-6 and TRBJ1-6, with D unresolved. V was cut by 6 bases and J by 0 bases, with 9 bases left in between. This CDR3 has 15 residues. Looked up from germline, CDR1 is MNHNY and CDR2 is SVGAGI (reference sequence). CDR3 protein: CASRGDSSYNSPLHF. In nucleotides, the CDR3 is TGTGCCAGCAGAGGCGATAGCTCCTATAATTCACCCCTCCACTTT.

V gene TRBV10-3 combines with J gene TRBJ1-2; 7 nucleotides match TRBD1. CDR3 size: 13 residues. The V gene's germline CDR1 is ENHRY and CDR2 SYGVKD. V lost 11 bases to trimming and J lost 3 bases; unmatched junction nucleotides: 9. The CDR3 region is CAVQQGEDYGYTF. The CDR3 nucleotides read TGTGCCGTCCAGCAGGGGGAAGACTATGGCTACACCTTC.

The V call is TRBV7-2, the J call TRBJ1-2, with 7 bases lining up with TRBD1. CDR1 and CDR2 (germline): SGHTA, FQGNSA. J was trimmed by 8 bases and V by 5 bases; bases with no gene match: 14. The CDR3 is 15 amino acids. The CDR3 DNA is TGTGCCAGCAGCCTACTAGGACAGGACCCCTTCGGCTACACCTTC. It encodes CASSLLGQDPFGYTF. The full variable domain, in which reference TRBV7-2 and TRBJ1-2 provide the parts outside the CDR3, is GAGVSQSPSNKVTEKGKDVELRCDPISGHTALYWYRQSLGQGLEFLIYFQGNSAPDKSGLPSDRFSAERTGGSVSTLTIQRTQQEDSAVYLCASSLLGQDPFGYTFGSGTRLTVV.

The V and J genes are TRBV5-1 and TRBJ2-7, with D possibly being TRBD2 (6 bases). This CDR3 is built from 13 residues. Germline CDR1 reads SGHRS; CDR2 reads YFSETQ. The ends were cut back, 4 bases at V and 3 bases at J, with 11 bases in the middle. CDR3 coding DNA: TGCGCCAGCAGCCAGGAGGGAAACTACGAGCAGTACTTC. This sequence encodes CASSQEGNYEQYF.

The gene calls are TRBV4-2 and TRBJ1-3; D unresolved. The CDR3 is 15 amino acids. Between the trimmed V and J ends, which lost 1 base and 0 bases, there was a span of 7 bases. Germline CDR1 LGHNA, CDR2 YNFKEQ. CDR3 in DNA: TGTGCCAGCAGCCAAGCCTGGGACTCTGGAAACACCATATATTTT. Translation gives CASSQAWDSGNTIYF.

This rearrangement joins TRBV4-1 to TRBJ1-2; weak D call: TRBD1 (6 bases). Germline V gene data show CDR1 as MGHRA and CDR2 as YSYEKL. V was trimmed by 3 bases and J by 3 bases, leaving 11 bases between them. This CDR3 comprises 14 residues. This chain's CDR3 is CASSHPDSYYGYTF. The DNA of the CDR3 is TGCGCCAGCAGCCATCCGGACAGTTACTATGGCTACACCTTC.

The CDR3 region is CASSLSPRGHDYGYTF. The CDR3 nucleotides read TGTGCCAGCAGTTTATCTCCCAGGGGGCATGACTATGGCTACACCTTC. The chain combines TRBV27 with TRBJ1-2; 8 bases map to TRBD1. CDR3 length equals 16 residues. The germline gives CDR1 MNHEY, CDR2 SMNVEV (reference sequence). V was pared by 0 bases and J by 3 bases, with 6 bases of the junction left unmatched.

This clone was counted between two and nine times. This rearrangement joins TRBV5-6 to TRBJ1-6; TRBD1 aligns across 7 bases. The V gene end was trimmed by 0 bases and the J gene end by 17 bases; junction bases not matched to a gene: 8. This CDR3 has 13 residues. Germline loops: CDR1 SGHDT, CDR2 YYEEEE. In DNA, the CDR3 is TGTGCCAGCAGCTTGGGATCGACAGGGTACGTCCACTTT. Amino acids: CASSLGSTGYVHF.

The V and J genes are TRBV6-5 and TRBJ2-5; D gene uncertain. V lost 6 bases and J 5 bases, leaving 4 bases between the germline ends. Per the germline V gene, CDR1 is MNHEY and CDR2 is SVGAGI. The CDR3 has 10 amino acids. The CDR3 nucleotides read TGTGCCAGCAGGGAGGAGACCCAGTACTTC. It encodes CASREETQYF.

The genes are TRBV11-2 and TRBJ1-2, with TRBD1 matching over 9 bases. Trimming took 1 base from V and 8 from J; bases not matched to a gene: 11. This CDR3 contains 16 residues. CDR1 and CDR2 (germline): SGHAT, FQNNGV. CDR3 sequence reads: CASSLALVQGAQGYTF. Written as DNA, the CDR3 is TGTGCCAGCAGCTTAGCCCTTGTACAGGGGGCGCAAGGCTACACCTTC.